These 24 T cell receptor beta chains were sequenced from one sample in a study of breast tumors, draining lymph nodes, adjacent tissues. One entry per CDR3 protein, called by TCRdb with MiXCR from the multiplex PCR reads. The sample consists of about 32,000 distinct CDR3 sequences, about 36% of them appearing once. Material for sequencing was breast tumor tissue. The receptors originated from a female donor with breast cancer. Some clones in this sample may be carry-over from other donors' samples.

In its sample, this clonotype ranks as medium-sized. V gene TRBV12-5 combines with J gene TRBJ2-3, with D possibly matching TRBD2 (5 bases). The germline V gene has CDR1 LGHNT and CDR2 FRNRAP. V was clipped by 1 base and J by 0 bases, with 8 bases between them. The CDR3 consists of 15 residues. CDR3 coding DNA: TGTGCTAGTGGTTTGGATGCGGGTAGCACAGATACGCAGTATTTT. Protein: CASGLDAGSTDTQYF.

On this clonotype itself: At one end, the junction sequence differs from germline, possibly due to a read error. The chain uses TRBV29-1 and TRBJ2-7; 9 bases agree with TRBD1. CDR3 length: 15 amino acids. In germline, CDR1 is SQVTM, CDR2 ANQGSEA. The CDR3: CSVEDWRQGDYEQYF. The CDR3 DNA follows: TGTAGCGTTGAAGACTGGAGACAGGGGGACTACGAGCAGTACTTC.

In its sample, this clonotype was seen once. The V gene is TRBV20-1, the J gene TRBJ2-7; unclear D gene. V lost 3 bases to trimming and J lost 7 bases, with 19 bases between them. The CDR3 runs 14 residues. Germline V gene data show CDR1 as DFQATT and CDR2 as SNEGSKA (reference sequence). The CDR3 DNA reads TGCAGTGCTAGCGCCCTAGTCGGGCCGGAGGAGCAGTACTTC. It translates to CSASALVGPEEQYF.

This clonotype was seen at least ten times. J is TRBJ2-1 and V is TRBV7-2, with D uncertain. Germline V gene sequence: CDR1 SGHTA, CDR2 FQGNSA. The CDR3 length is 14 residues. The V end lost 5 bases, the J end lost 9 bases, and 17 bases lay between the germline ends. CDR3: CASSAQPGYGEQFF. The CDR3 coding sequence is TGTGCCAGCAGCGCCCAACCCGGGTACGGTGAGCAGTTCTTC. Based on the CDR3 plus reference TRBV7-2 and TRBJ2-1, the full variable domain is GAGVSQSPSNKVTEKGKDVELRCDPISGHTALYWYRQSLGQGLEFLIYFQGNSAPDKSGLPSDRFSAERTGGSVSTLTIQRTQQEDSAVYLCASSAQPGYGEQFFGPGTRLTVL.

To note about this clonotype: Compared with germline, one end of the junction differs, possibly owing to a read error. V gene TRBV5-1 combines with J gene TRBJ2-1; D perhaps matches TRBD2 (5 bases). Germline CDR1 is SGHRS and CDR2 is YFSETQ. The length of the CDR3 is 13 residues. CDR3 amino acids: CACSLGAQNEQLF. The CDR3 DNA sequence: TGCGCCTGCAGCTTGGGAGCCCAAAATGAGCAGCTCTTC.

This clonotype was seen only once. CDR3 sequence reads: CATSPHGTPGQVQYF. The DNA of the CDR3 is TGTGCCACCAGTCCCCACGGGACGCCTGGCCAGGTCCAGTACTTC. This chain connects TRBV24-1 to TRBJ2-5, with D perhaps assigned TRBD1 or TRBD2 (5 bases each). Germline assignment: CDR1 KGHDR and CDR2 SFDVKD. The V gene lost 6 bases and the J gene lost 10 bases, with 23 bases spanning the gap. The CDR3 runs 15 residues.

This chain uses TRBV6-2 or TRBV6-3 with TRBJ2-3, with D perhaps matching TRBD1 (6 bases). The CDR3 runs to 15 residues. Trimming took 6 bases from V and 3 from J, leaving 16 bases between them. CDR1 MNHEY and CDR2 SVGEGT come from the germline V gene. The CDR3 region has the DNA TGTGCCAGCAGCGACAGGACAGACACAACAGATACGCAGTATTTT. Encoded protein: CASSDRTDTTDTQYF.

The chain couples TRBV4-1 to TRBJ1-1; TRBD1 might be the D (6 bases). The CDR3 has 15 amino acids. Germline V gene data show CDR1 as MGHRA and CDR2 as YSYEKL. The V end was cut by 0 bases, the J end by 5 bases, with 13 bases between. The CDR3 region has the DNA TGCGCCAGCAGCCAAGACACGGGGGCAAGGACTGAAGCTTTCTTT. Translating gives CASSQDTGARTEAFF.

This clonotype was recorded at least ten times. The chain has TRBV5-6 and TRBJ2-1; the D gene could be TRBD1 or TRBD2 (5 bases each). CDR3 length: 19 residues. CDR1 and CDR2 from the germline V gene are SGHDT and YYEEEE. Trimming removed 3 bases from V and 0 bases from J, with 22 bases in between. The DNA of the CDR3 is TGTGCCAGCAGCTCCGGACGGATTGGGGACCTTAGCTCCTACAATGAGCAGTTCTTC. This sequence encodes CASSSGRIGDLSSYNEQFF.

The chain links TRBV2 to TRBJ1-2; 12 bases match TRBD1. The CDR3 has 16 amino acids. The J segment lost 3 bases and the V segment lost 8 bases, leaving 10 bases of the junction unmatched. CDR1 is SNHLY, CDR2 FYNNEI, per germline. The CDR3 nucleotides are TGTGCCAGCCGTTTCCGGGACAGGGGGCGAGACTATGGCTACACCTTC. This codes for CASRFRDRGRDYGYTF.

Worth noting for this clonotype: Without the conserved terminal phenylalanine or tryptophan, this CDR3 likely stems from a read error. The V gene is TRBV28, the J gene TRBJ2-5; 12 bases are shared with TRBD1. V lost 6 bases to trimming and J lost 5 bases; unmatched junction nucleotides: 4. The CDR3 spans 14 residues. Germline V CDR1 and CDR2: MDHEN, SYDVKM. The CDR3 spells CASRGQGAGETQYL. DNA for the CDR3: TGTGCCAGCAGGGGACAGGGGGCTGGGGAGACCCAGTACCTC.

For this clonotype: This may come from a read error, since a much larger clone is one base off. This chain links TRBV11-3 with TRBJ1-2; 8 bases are shared with TRBD1. The CDR3 length is 16 residues. CDR1 is SGHNT, CDR2 YENEEA, per germline. CDR3 bases: TGTGCCAACAGCATCGACCAGGGGGCAGGAAACTATGGCTACACCTTC. As protein: CANSIDQGAGNYGYTF. Filled out from reference TRBV11-3 and TRBJ1-2, the complete variable domain reads EAGVVQSPRYKIIEKKQPVAFWCNPISGHNTLYWYLQNLGQGPELLIRYENEEAVDDSQLPKDRFSAERLKGVDSTLKIQPAELGDSAVYLCANSIDQGAGNYGYTFGSGTRLTVV.

The chain is built from TRBV20-1 and TRBJ2-7; D not resolved. Per germline, CDR1 DFQATT and CDR2 SNEGSKA (reference sequence). With 6 bases removed from V and 3 bases from J, the gap between germline ends came to 12 bases. The CDR3 covers 12 residues. The CDR3 DNA reads as TGCAGTGCAGGACGGACCGACTACGAGCAGTACTTC. Its protein product is CSAGRTDYEQYF.

CDR3 in amino acids: CASSPGLADNEQFF. The CDR3 DNA sequence: TGCGCCAGCAGCCCGGGACTAGCGGACAATGAGCAGTTCTTC. The genes are TRBV4-1 and TRBJ2-1; TRBD2 matches 11 bases. The CDR3 covers 14 residues. Looked up from germline, CDR1 is MGHRA and CDR2 is YSYEKL. Unmatched junction bases numbered 1, after V lost 4 bases and J lost 5 bases.

Worth noting for this clonotype: Given a much more abundant clone one base away, this may be a read error. The chain uses TRBV7-8 and TRBJ2-1, with no clear D. V lost 2 bases, J lost 1 base, and 9 bases lay in between. The CDR3 runs 15 residues. Germline V gives CDR1 SGHVS, CDR2 FQNEAQ. This CDR3 is CASSLRLESYNEQFF. CDR3 nucleotide sequence: TGTGCCAGCAGCTTAAGGCTAGAGTCCTACAATGAGCAGTTCTTC. Based on the CDR3 plus reference TRBV7-8 and TRBJ2-1, the full variable domain is GAGVSQSPRYKVAKRGQDVALRCDPISGHVSLFWYQQALGQGPEFLTYFQNEAQLDKSGLPSDRFFAERPEGSVSTLKIQRTQQEDSAVYLCASSLRLESYNEQFFGPGTRLTVL.

This clonotype was recorded a few times. The rearrangement joins TRBV7-8 to TRBJ2-3; 9 nucleotides line up with TRBD1. Trimming took 0 bases from V and 5 from J; bases not matched to a gene: 6. The length of the CDR3 is 16 residues. Germline CDR1 is SGHVS and CDR2 is FQNEAQ. CDR3 loop: CASSLARTGAGDTQYF. CDR3 sequence (DNA): TGTGCCAGCAGCTTAGCTAGGACAGGGGCAGGAGATACGCAGTATTTT. The full variable domain, its missing parts supplied by reference TRBV7-8 and TRBJ2-3, is GAGVSQSPRYKVAKRGQDVALRCDPISGHVSLFWYQQALGQGPEFLTYFQNEAQLDKSGLPSDRFFAERPEGSVSTLKIQRTQQEDSAVYLCASSLARTGAGDTQYFGPGTRLTVL.

About this clonotype: This sequence may be a read error, since a much larger clone differs from it by one base. The chain employs TRBV5-4 and TRBJ2-3, with 8 nucleotides matching TRBD2. In germline, CDR1 is SGHNT, CDR2 YYREEE (reference sequence). V lost 0 bases to trimming and J lost 10 bases; unmatched junction nucleotides: 10. This CDR3 has 15 amino acids. The CDR3 loop is CASSLDSGMTDSQYF. DNA of the CDR3: TGTGCCAGCAGCTTGGATAGCGGGATGACTGATTCGCAGTATTTT.

This clonotype has at least ten counts. The chain recombines TRBV9 with TRBJ2-5; TRBD2 aligns across 8 bases. The CDR3 length is 14 residues. The V and J ends lost 4 bases and 5 bases, in that order; junction bases with no gene match: 7. Germline CDR1 SGDLS, CDR2 YYNGEE. The chain's CDR3 is CASSPTPGGETQYF. The CDR3 nucleotides are TGTGCCAGCAGCCCCACTCCGGGAGGGGAGACCCAGTACTTC.

This clonotype was detected ten times or more. The rearrangement uses TRBV7-2 and TRBJ2-5; 11 bases align to TRBD2. This CDR3 is 16 amino acids long. Per germline, CDR1 SGHTA and CDR2 FQGNSA. Unmatched junction bases numbered 6, after V lost 1 base and J lost 5 bases. The CDR3 sequence: CASSLGLAGGWETQYF. CDR3 in DNA: TGTGCCAGCAGCTTAGGGCTAGCGGGAGGTTGGGAGACCCAGTACTTC.

The gene calls are TRBV24-1 and TRBJ2-7; D is perhaps TRBD1 (5 bases). CDR3 length equals 14 residues. Trimming shortened V by 4 bases and J by 0 bases, and 9 bases separated the two germline ends. Germline CDR1 and CDR2: KGHDR and SFDVKD. CDR3 coding DNA: TGTGCCACCAGTGACAAGACAGCCTCCTACGAGCAGTACTTC. This encodes CATSDKTASYEQYF.

This clonotype showed up many times. The chain has TRBV6-5 and TRBJ2-2; 11 positions agree with TRBD1. V was clipped by 6 bases and J by 1 base; unmatched bases: 4. The CDR3 length is 16 residues. Germline V gene data show CDR1 as MNHEY and CDR2 as SVGAGI. Here the CDR3 DNA reads TGTGCCAGCAGGATCGGGACAGGGGGGAACACCGGGGAGCTGTTTTTT. Translation: CASRIGTGGNTGELFF.

This clonotype was picked up one time. This chain connects TRBV29-1 to TRBJ2-1; 8 nucleotides agree with TRBD2. Germline CDR1 reads SQVTM; CDR2 reads ANQGSEA. J gave up 7 bases and V 7 bases, and 12 bases lay outside the gene matches. The CDR3 consists of 14 residues. CDR3 loop: CSAARGTSFNEQFF. In DNA form, the CDR3 reads TGCAGCGCCGCTCGGGGGACTAGTTTTAATGAGCAGTTCTTC.

The chain combines TRBV20-1 with TRBJ2-3; 11 bases fit TRBD2. This CDR3 is 15 amino acids long. Germline lookup yields CDR1 DFQATT and CDR2 SNEGSKA (reference sequence). V was clipped by 2 bases and J by 4 bases; unmatched bases: 5. The CDR3 loop reads CSARIASGRPDTQYF. The CDR3 DNA is TGCAGTGCTAGAATAGCTAGCGGGAGGCCAGATACGCAGTATTTT.

Relative to its sample, this clonotype is medium-sized. The gene calls are TRBV19 and TRBJ2-1; D is unresolved. CDR1 is LNHDA and CDR2 is SQIVND in the germline V gene (reference sequence). V lost 7 bases and J 6 bases, leaving 13 bases between the germline ends. This CDR3 is 13 amino acids long. The CDR3: CASTRSFPNEQFF. CDR3 nucleotides: TGTGCCAGTACGCGCAGCTTTCCCAATGAGCAGTTCTTC. Full variable domain (missing parts from reference TRBV19 and TRBJ2-1): DGGITQSPKYLFRKEGQNVTLSCEQNLNHDAMYWYRQDPGQGLRLIYYSQIVNDFQKGDIAEGYSVSREKKESFPLTVTSAQKNPTAFYLCASTRSFPNEQFFGPGTRLTVL.